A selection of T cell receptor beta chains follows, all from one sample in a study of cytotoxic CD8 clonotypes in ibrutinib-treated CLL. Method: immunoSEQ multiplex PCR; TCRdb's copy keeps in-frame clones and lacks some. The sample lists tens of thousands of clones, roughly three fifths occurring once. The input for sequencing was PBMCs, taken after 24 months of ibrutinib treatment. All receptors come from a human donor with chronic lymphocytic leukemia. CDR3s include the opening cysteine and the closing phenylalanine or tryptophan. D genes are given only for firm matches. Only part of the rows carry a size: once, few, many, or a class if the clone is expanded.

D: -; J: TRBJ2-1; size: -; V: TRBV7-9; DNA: TGTGCCAGCAGCCTCTTTAGCCTGAGCTCCTACAATGAGCAGTTCTTC; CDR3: CASSLFSLSSYNEQFF
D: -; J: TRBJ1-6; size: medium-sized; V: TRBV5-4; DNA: TGTGCCAGCAGCTTGGAAAGGGGTACGGGCTCACCCCTCCACTTT; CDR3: CASSLERGTGSPLHF
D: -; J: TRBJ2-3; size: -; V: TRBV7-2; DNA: TGTGCCAGCAGCTTTAGTCGGCAAACAGATACGCAGTATTTT; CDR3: CASSFSRQTDTQYF
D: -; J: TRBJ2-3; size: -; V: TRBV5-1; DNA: TGCGCCAGCAGCTTGGGCTGGGGGGCGATAGATACGCAGTATTTT; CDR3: CASSLGWGAIDTQYF
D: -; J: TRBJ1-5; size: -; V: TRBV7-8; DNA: TGTGCCAGCAGCTTAGACGGCGTTCCGGCGGCAAATCAGCCCCAGCATTTT; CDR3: CASSLDGVPAANQPQHF
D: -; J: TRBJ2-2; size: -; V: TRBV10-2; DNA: TGCGCCAGTGAGGGGATAGCTAACACCGGGGAGCTGTTTTTT; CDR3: CASEGIANTGELFF
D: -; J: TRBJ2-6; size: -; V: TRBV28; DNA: TGTGCCAGCAGGGGCGGGTCGTCTGGGGCCAACGTCCTGACTTTC; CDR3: CASRGGSSGANVLTF
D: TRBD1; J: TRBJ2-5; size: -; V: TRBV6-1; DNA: TGTGCCAGCGAATATGGACAGGGGAGCGAGACCCAGTACTTC; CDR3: CASEYGQGSETQYF
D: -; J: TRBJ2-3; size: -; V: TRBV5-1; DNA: TGCGCCAGCAGCCGTTCCGGAGATCAAGATACGCAGTATTTT; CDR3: CASSRSGDQDTQYF
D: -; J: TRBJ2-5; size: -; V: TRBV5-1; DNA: TGCGCCAGTCGAGACAGCCCCCAAGAGACCCAGTACTTC; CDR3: CASRDSPQETQYF
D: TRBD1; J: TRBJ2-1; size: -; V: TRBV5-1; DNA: TGCGCCAGCACCCGGACAGGGGGCAAGAATGAGCAGTTCTTC; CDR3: CASTRTGGKNEQFF
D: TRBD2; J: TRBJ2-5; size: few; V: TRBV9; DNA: TGTGCCAGCAGCGTAGGACTAGCGAGACTCCAAGAGACCCAGTACTTC; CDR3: CASSVGLARLQETQYF
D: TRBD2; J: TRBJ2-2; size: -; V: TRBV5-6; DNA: TGTGCCAGCAGCCCAAAGGGGCTTCTAGCGGAGTTTACCGGGGAGCTGTTTTTT; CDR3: CASSPKGLLAEFTGELFF
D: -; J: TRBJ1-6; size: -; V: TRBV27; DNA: TGTGCCAGCAGTTTTGGTACAGAATTTTCACCCCTCCACTTT; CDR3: CASSFGTEFSPLHF
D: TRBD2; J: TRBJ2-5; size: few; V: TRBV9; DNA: TGTGCCAGCAGCGGTAGCGGGGGCGAACAAGAGACCCAGTACTTC; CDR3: CASSGSGGEQETQYF
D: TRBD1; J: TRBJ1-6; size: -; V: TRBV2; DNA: TGTGCCAGCAGCCCCCGGGACAGTTATAATTCACCCCTCCACTTT; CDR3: CASSPRDSYNSPLHF
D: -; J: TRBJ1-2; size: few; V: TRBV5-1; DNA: TGCGCCAGCAGCTTGGTTTCGGGGTATGGCTACACCTTC; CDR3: CASSLVSGYGYTF
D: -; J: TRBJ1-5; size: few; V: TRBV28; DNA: TGTGCCAGCAGTTCCCCGAGGCGTTTGGATACCCAGCATTTT; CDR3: CASSSPRRLDTQHF
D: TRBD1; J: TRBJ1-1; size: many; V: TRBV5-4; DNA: TGTGCCATCCACTCAGGGGGAGGAACTGAAGCTTTCTTT; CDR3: CAIHSGGGTEAFF
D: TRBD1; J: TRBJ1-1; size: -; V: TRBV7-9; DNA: TGTGCCAGCAGCTTCGGACAGGGGACCACTGAAGCTTTCTTT; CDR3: CASSFGQGTTEAFF
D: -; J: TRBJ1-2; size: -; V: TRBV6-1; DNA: TGTGCCAGCAGTCTCGAGGACAGCGACTATGGCTACACCTTC; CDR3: CASSLEDSDYGYTF
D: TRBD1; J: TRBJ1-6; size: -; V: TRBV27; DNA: TGTGCCAGCAGTTTATTTGACAGGGGGTCACCCCTCCACTTT; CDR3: CASSLFDRGSPLHF
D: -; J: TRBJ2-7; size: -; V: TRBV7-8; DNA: TGTGCCAGCAGCTTTAGCGGCCCCTACGAGCAGTACTTC; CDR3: CASSFSGPYEQYF
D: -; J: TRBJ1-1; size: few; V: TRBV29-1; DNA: TGCAGCGTTGAACTGGGGGTGGGGAACACTGAAGCTTTCTTT; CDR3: CSVELGVGNTEAFF
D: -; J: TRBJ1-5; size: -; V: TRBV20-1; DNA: TGCAGTGCTAAGGGGGTCCAGCCCCAGCATTTT; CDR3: CSAKGVQPQHF
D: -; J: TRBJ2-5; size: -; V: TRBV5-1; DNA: TGCGCCAGCAGCTTGAGGTGGGCCAGATCGTACCAAGAGACCCAGTACTTC; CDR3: CASSLRWARSYQETQYF
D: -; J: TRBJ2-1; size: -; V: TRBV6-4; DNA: TGTGCCAGCAGCGCACATGGGGGTCCCCCCTACAATGAGCAGTTCTTC; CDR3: CASSAHGGPPYNEQFF
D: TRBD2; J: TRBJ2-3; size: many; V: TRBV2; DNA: TGTGCCAGCAGTGAAGGACTAGCGGGAACCACAGATACGCAGTATTTT; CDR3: CASSEGLAGTTDTQYF
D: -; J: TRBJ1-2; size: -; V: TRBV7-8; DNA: TGTGCCAGCAGCTTAGGGTTAGGCTCTAACTATGGCTACACCTTC; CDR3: CASSLGLGSNYGYTF
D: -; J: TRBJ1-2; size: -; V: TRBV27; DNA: TGTGCCAGCAGCCTCCCTGCCGAGGCGGGGAGCGGTGGCTACACCTTC; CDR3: CASSLPAEAGSGGYTF
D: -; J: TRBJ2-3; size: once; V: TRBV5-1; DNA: TGCGCCAGCAGCATAGTAACAGGGCCGACAGATACGCAGTATTTT; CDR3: CASSIVTGPTDTQYF
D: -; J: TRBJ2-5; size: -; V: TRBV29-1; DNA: TGCAGCGTTGAACTAGGCAGGGTAGAAGAGACCCAGTACTTC; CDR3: CSVELGRVEETQYF
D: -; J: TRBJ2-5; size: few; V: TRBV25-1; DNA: TGTGCCAGCAGTGATGGAGCGCGAACAGGGAAAGAGACCCAGTACTTC; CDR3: CASSDGARTGKETQYF
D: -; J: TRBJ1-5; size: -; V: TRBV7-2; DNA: TGTGCCACCGGATGGGCAGGGAGCAATCAGCCCCAGCATTTT; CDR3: CATGWAGSNQPQHF
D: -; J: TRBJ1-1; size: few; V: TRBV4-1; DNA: TGCGCCAGCAGCCAAGGGGGCCTGATTAACACTGAAGCTTTCTTT; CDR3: CASSQGGLINTEAFF
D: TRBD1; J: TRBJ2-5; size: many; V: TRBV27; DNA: TGTGCCAGCAGCCCCTTTAGGACAGGAAAGACCCAGTACTTC; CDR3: CASSPFRTGKTQYF
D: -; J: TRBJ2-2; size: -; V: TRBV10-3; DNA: TGTGCATCCCAAGGGACCCCGAACACCGGGGAGCTGTTTTTT; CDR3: CASQGTPNTGELFF
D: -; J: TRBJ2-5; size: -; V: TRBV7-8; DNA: TGTGCCAGCAGCCCCCGGGCAGCCCAAGAGACCCAGTACTTC; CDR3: CASSPRAAQETQYF
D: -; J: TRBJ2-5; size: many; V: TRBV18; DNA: TGTGCCAGCTCACCTACCGTGTTATGGGAGACCCAGTACTTC; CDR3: CASSPTVLWETQYF
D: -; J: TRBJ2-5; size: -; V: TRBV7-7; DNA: TGTGCCAGCAGCTTGATCGGAGCGGAGACCCAGTACTTC; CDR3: CASSLIGAETQYF
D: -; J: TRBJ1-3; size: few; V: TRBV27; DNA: TGTGCCAGCAAGCAGGGGAGCGTTGGAAACACCATATATTTT; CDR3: CASKQGSVGNTIYF
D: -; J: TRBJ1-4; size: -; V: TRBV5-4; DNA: TGTGCCAGCAGCTACACAGGGCTCAATGAAAAACTGTTTTTT; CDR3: CASSYTGLNEKLFF
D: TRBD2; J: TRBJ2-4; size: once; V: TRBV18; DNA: TGTGCCAGCTCGACTAGCGGGGTAGCCAAAAACATTCAGTACTTC; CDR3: CASSTSGVAKNIQYF
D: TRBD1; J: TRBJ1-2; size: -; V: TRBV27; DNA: TGTGCCAGCAGGGGAACCCGGGACAGGTGGCACTATGGCTACACCTTC; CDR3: CASRGTRDRWHYGYTF
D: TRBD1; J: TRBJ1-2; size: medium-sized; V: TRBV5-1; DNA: TGCGCCAGCAGCCCTCGCCCCGGGACAGGGGTCGACGGCTACACCTTC; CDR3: CASSPRPGTGVDGYTF
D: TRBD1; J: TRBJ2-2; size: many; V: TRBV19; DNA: TGTGCCAGTAGTATTGACAGGGGCACCGGGGAGCTGTTTTTT; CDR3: CASSIDRGTGELFF
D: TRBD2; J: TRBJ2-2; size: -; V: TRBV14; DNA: TGTGCCAGCAGCCAAGTGAGCGGGGTCGGGGAGCTGTTTTTT; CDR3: CASSQVSGVGELFF
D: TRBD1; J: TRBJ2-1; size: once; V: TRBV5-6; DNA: TGTGCCAGCAGCATAGACAGGGCTCCCTACAATGAGCAGTTCTTC; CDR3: CASSIDRAPYNEQFF
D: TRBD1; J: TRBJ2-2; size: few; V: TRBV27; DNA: TGTGCCAGCAGTTGGGGACAGGGAGGAGGGGAGCTGTTTTTT; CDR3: CASSWGQGGGELFF
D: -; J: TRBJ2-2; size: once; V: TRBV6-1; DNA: TGTGCTGCTAAACAGCCGAACACCGGGGAGCTGTTTTTT; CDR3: CAAKQPNTGELFF
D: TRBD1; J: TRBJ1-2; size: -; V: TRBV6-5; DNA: TGTGCCAGCAGTTCGTCGGGACAGGGGTGGGGCTACACCTTC; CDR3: CASSSSGQGWGYTF
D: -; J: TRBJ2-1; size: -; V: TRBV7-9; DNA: TGTGCCAGCAGCTTATCGGGATCCTTGAGTGAGTTCTTC; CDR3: CASSLSGSLSEFF
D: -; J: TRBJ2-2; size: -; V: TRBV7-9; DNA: TGTGCCAGCAGCTTAGAGCGGACCGGGGAGCTGTTTTTT; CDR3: CASSLERTGELFF
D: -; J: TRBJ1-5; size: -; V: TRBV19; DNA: TGTGCCAGTAGTATTCACGGTCCGCTCAATCAGCCCCAGCATTTT; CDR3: CASSIHGPLNQPQHF